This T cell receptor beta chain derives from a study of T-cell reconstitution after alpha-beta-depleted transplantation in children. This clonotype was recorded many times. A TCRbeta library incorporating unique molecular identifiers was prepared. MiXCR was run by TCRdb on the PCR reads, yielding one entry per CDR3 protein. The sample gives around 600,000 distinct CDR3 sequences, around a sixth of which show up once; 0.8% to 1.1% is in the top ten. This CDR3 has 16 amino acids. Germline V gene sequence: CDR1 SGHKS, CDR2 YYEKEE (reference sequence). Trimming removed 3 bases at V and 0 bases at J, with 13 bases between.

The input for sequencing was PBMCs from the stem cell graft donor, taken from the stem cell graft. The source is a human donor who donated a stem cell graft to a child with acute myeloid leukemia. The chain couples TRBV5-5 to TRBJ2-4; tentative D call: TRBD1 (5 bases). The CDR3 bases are TGTGCCAGCAGCTCGGACACCCGCCTAGCCAAAAACATTCAGTACTTC. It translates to CASSSDTRLAKNIQYF.